These T cell receptor beta chains were read from a single sample in a study of blood T cell repertoires in COVID-19. The assay was immunoSEQ multiplex PCR, and TCRdb's table has in-frame clones only and misses some. The data show 99,000 or so clones, about four fifths seen once. Material for sequencing was peripheral blood. The receptors stem from a woman in her seventies with acute or convalescent COVID-19. Each CDR3 is given with its conserved first and last residue. A D gene is named only where the DNA matches it firmly. Only part of the rows carry a size: once, few, many, or a class if the clone is expanded.

j_call d_call v_call clone_size cdr3_aa cdr3_nt
TRBJ2-5 TRBD2 TRBV3-1/TRBV3-2 NA CASSQDLLTSAQETQYF TGTGCCAGCAGCCAAGACCTTCTGACTAGCGCTCAAGAAACCCAGTACTTC
TRBJ2-1 NA TRBV7-9 NA CASSLLGGTYNEQFF TGTGCCAGCAGCCTTCTTGGGGGCACCTACAATGAGCAGTTCTTC
TRBJ1-6 TRBD1 TRBV4-1 NA CASSQETLDRGRFGTLHF TGCGCCAGCAGCCAAGAAACCCTTGACAGGGGCAGGTTCGGCACCCTCCACTTT
TRBJ1-3 NA TRBV29-1 NA CSVRTGNTIYF TGCAGCGTCAGGACTGGAAACACCATATATTTT
TRBJ2-3 TRBD1 TRBV3-1/TRBV3-2 NA CASSQESRGLSTDTQYF TGTGCCAGCAGCCAAGAAAGTAGGGGGCTAAGCACAGATACGCAGTATTTT
TRBJ2-3 TRBD2 TRBV29-1 NA CSVGGLAGSTDTQYF TGCAGCGTTGGTGGACTAGCGGGAAGCACAGATACGCAGTATTTT
TRBJ2-7 TRBD1 TRBV2 NA CASRPPGTGIEQYF TGTGCCAGCAGGCCCCCCGGGACAGGGATCGAGCAGTACTTC
TRBJ1-2 TRBD1 TRBV5-1 NA CASSLKDRDYGYTF TGCGCCAGCAGCTTGAAAGACAGGGACTATGGCTACACCTTC
TRBJ1-5 NA TRBV2 NA CASSGSTASNQPQHF TGTGCCAGCAGCGGCTCGACAGCTAGCAATCAGCCCCAGCATTTT
TRBJ2-1 TRBD2 TRBV5-4 NA CASSLEGGRANEQFF TGTGCCAGCAGCTTGGAAGGCGGGAGGGCCAATGAGCAGTTCTTC
TRBJ1-2 TRBD1 TRBV6-5 NA CASSYSGDSSYGYTF TGTGCCAGCAGTTACTCGGGGGACAGCTCCTATGGCTACACCTTC
TRBJ2-7 NA TRBV25-1 few CASSFGEQYF TGTGCCAGTTCTTTCGGCGAGCAGTACTTC
TRBJ1-1 NA TRBV4-2 once CASSQDQGPDTEAFF TGTGCCAGCAGCCAAGATCAGGGCCCGGACACTGAAGCTTTCTTT
TRBJ1-4 NA TRBV11-2 NA CASSPTQGRPNEKLFF TGTGCCAGCAGCCCAACCCAGGGCAGACCTAATGAAAAACTGTTTTTT
TRBJ2-5 NA TRBV7-2 once CASSWGGARETQYF TGTGCCAGCAGCTGGGGCGGGGCCCGAGAGACCCAGTACTTC
TRBJ1-2 NA TRBV2 NA CASTKGLLEGYTF TGTGCCAGCACTAAGGGGCTGCTGGAAGGCTACACCTTC
TRBJ2-5 NA TRBV7-6 NA CASREVSQETQYF TGTGCCAGCAGGGAGGTCTCTCAAGAGACCCAGTACTTC
TRBJ2-7 NA TRBV28 once CASSSPGVGEQYF TGTGCCAGCAGTTCCCCAGGGGTGGGCGAGCAGTACTTC
TRBJ1-6 NA TRBV5-1 once CASSLGTATNSPLHF TGCGCCAGCAGCTTGGGGACAGCAACCAATTCACCCCTCCACTTT
TRBJ1-2 NA TRBV19 NA CASSLPQPGDYGYTF TGTGCCAGTAGTCTCCCTCAACCAGGGGACTATGGCTACACCTTC
TRBJ1-2 NA TRBV7-8 NA CASSLEGNYGYTF TGTGCCAGCAGCTTAGAGGGGAACTATGGCTACACCTTC
TRBJ2-7 NA TRBV28 NA CASSSQIPSYEQYF TGTGCCAGCAGTTCCCAAATTCCCTCCTACGAGCAGTACTTC
TRBJ1-3 NA TRBV18 few CASSPAAPGLNSGNTIYF TGTGCCAGCTCACCAGCGGCGCCAGGACTAAACTCTGGAAACACCATATATTTT
TRBJ2-1 NA TRBV19 NA CASSITGSNNEQFF TGTGCCAGTAGTATAACCGGGTCTAACAATGAGCAGTTCTTC
TRBJ2-1 NA TRBV28 NA CASSLRGEQFF TGTGCCAGCAGTTTAAGGGGTGAGCAGTTCTTC
TRBJ1-2 NA TRBV2 few CASSVTENYGYTF TGTGCCAGCAGTGTCACGGAGAACTATGGCTACACCTTC
TRBJ1-3 TRBD1 TRBV7-2 NA CASSSMGQGAGNTIYF TGTGCCAGCAGCTCAATGGGACAGGGGGCTGGAAACACCATATATTTT
TRBJ1-5 NA TRBV6-6 NA CASRPGQLDQPQHF TGTGCCAGCAGACCCGGACAGTTAGATCAGCCCCAGCATTTT
TRBJ1-4 TRBD1 TRBV4-3 NA CASSATGAINEKLFF TGCGCCAGCAGCGCCACAGGGGCCATTAATGAAAAACTGTTTTTT
TRBJ1-1 TRBD1 TRBV7-8 NA CASSLALAGTGLTEAFF TGTGCCAGCAGCTTAGCTTTAGCGGGGACAGGGCTCACTGAAGCTTTCTTT
TRBJ2-1 TRBD2 TRBV29-1 NA CSVDSLADYNEQFF TGCAGCGTTGATAGCCTAGCGGACTACAATGAGCAGTTCTTC
TRBJ2-7 TRBD2 TRBV27 NA CASSSVAGLSYEQYF TGTGCCAGCAGTTCCGTAGCGGGCCTCTCCTACGAGCAGTACTTC
TRBJ1-6 NA TRBV19 few CASSTRESSPLHF TGTGCCAGTAGTACTCGGGAGAGTTCACCCCTCCACTTT
TRBJ1-6 TRBD1 TRBV10-2 NA CASSGRTGRLDNSPLHF TGCGCCAGCAGTGGCAGGACAGGACGCTTAGATAATTCACCCCTCCACTTT
TRBJ2-4 NA TRBV19 NA CASSPGIWGVVEAKNIQYF TGTGCCAGTAGTCCGGGAATTTGGGGAGTAGTAGAGGCCAAAAACATTCAGTACTTC
TRBJ2-3 NA TRBV30 NA CAWSGRDTQYF TGTGCCTGGAGTGGGAGAGATACGCAGTATTTT
TRBJ1-1 NA TRBV10-1 NA CASSESSYVLNTEAFF TGCGCCAGCAGTGAGTCGAGCTACGTACTGAACACTGAAGCTTTCTTT
TRBJ1-6 NA TRBV7-2 NA CASSLDSSYNSPLHF TGTGCCAGCAGCTTAGACAGCTCCTATAATTCACCCCTCCACTTT
TRBJ1-6 NA TRBV19 NA CASGEKPYNSPLHF TGTGCCAGTGGGGAGAAGCCCTATAATTCACCCCTCCACTTT
TRBJ2-1 TRBD2 TRBV6-6 NA CASTPAGGSYNEQFF TGTGCCAGCACCCCTGCGGGGGGATCCTACAATGAGCAGTTCTTC
TRBJ2-1 TRBD2 TRBV18 NA CASSPPTSSYNEQFF TGTGCCAGCTCACCACCGACTAGCAGCTACAATGAGCAGTTCTTC
TRBJ1-6 TRBD1 TRBV2 few CASSEGTVGSPLHF TGTGCCAGCAGTGAGGGGACAGTAGGGTCACCCCTCCACTTT
TRBJ1-1 NA TRBV28 few CASSLGAAPAFF TGTGCCAGCAGTTTGGGGGCAGCCCCAGCTTTCTTT
TRBJ2-7 TRBD2 TRBV30 NA CAWRLSGPGSYEQYF TGTGCCTGGAGGCTTAGCGGGCCCGGCTCCTACGAGCAGTACTTC
TRBJ2-1 NA TRBV10-2 NA CASSGAGGAGGEQFF TGCGCCAGCAGTGGGGCCGGGGGCGCAGGGGGTGAGCAGTTCTTC